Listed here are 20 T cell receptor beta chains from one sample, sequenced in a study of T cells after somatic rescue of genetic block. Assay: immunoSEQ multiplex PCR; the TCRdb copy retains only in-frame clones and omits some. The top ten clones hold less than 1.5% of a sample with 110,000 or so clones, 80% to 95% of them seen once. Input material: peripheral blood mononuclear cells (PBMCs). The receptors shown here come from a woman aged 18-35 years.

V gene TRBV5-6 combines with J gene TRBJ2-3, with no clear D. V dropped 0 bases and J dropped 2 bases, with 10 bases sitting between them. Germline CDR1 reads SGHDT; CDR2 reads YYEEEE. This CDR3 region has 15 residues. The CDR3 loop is CASSLEVGLTDTQYF. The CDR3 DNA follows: TGTGCCAGCAGCTTGGAAGTTGGCCTCACAGATACGCAGTATTTT.

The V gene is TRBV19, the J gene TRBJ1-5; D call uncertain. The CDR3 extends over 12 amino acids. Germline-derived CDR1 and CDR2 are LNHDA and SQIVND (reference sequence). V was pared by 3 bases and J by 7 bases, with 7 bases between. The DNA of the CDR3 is TGTGCCAGTAGTATTGGTCTGCAGCCCCAGCATTTT. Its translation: CASSIGLQPQHF.

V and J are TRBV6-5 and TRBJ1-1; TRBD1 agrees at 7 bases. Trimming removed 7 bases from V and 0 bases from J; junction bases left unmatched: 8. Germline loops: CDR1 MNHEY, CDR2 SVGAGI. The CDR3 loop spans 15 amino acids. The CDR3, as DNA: TGTGCCAGCAACCGGGACAGCTTTATGAACACTGAAGCTTTCTTT. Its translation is CASNRDSFMNTEAFF.

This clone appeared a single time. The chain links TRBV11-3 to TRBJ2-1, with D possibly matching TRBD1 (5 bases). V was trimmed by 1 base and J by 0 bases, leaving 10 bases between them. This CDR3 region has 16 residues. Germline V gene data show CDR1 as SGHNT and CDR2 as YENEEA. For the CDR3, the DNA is TGTGCCAGCAGCTTAGGCCAGGGAATCTCCTACAATGAGCAGTTCTTC. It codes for CASSLGQGISYNEQFF.

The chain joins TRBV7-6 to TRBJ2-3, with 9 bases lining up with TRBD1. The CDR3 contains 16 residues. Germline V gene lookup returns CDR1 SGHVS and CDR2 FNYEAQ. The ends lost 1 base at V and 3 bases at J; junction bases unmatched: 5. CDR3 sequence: CASSLGGTGRTDTQYF. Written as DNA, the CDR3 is TGTGCCAGCAGCTTAGGCGGGACAGGGAGGACAGATACGCAGTATTTT. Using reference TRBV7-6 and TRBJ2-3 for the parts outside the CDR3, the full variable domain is GAGVSQSPRYKVTKRGQDVALRCDPISGHVSLYWYRQALGQGPEFLTYFNYEAQQDKSGLPNDRFSAERPEGSISTLTIQRTEQRDSAMYRCASSLGGTGRTDTQYFGPGTRLTVL.

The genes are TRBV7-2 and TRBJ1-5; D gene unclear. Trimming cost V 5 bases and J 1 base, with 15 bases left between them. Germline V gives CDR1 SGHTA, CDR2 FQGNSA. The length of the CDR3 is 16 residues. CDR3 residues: CASSPKHAGSNQPQHF. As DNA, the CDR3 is TGTGCCAGCAGCCCAAAGCACGCCGGCAGCAATCAGCCCCAGCATTTT.

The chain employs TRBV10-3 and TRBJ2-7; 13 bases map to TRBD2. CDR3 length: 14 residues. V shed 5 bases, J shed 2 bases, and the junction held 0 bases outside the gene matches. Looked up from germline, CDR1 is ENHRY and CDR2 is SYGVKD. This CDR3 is CAISTSGGAYEQYF. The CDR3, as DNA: TGTGCCATCAGTACTAGCGGGGGGGCCTACGAGCAGTACTTC.

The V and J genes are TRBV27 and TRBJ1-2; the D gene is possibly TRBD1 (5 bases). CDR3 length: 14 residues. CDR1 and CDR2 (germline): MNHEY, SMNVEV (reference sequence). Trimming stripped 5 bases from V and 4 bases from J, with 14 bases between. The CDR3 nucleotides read TGTGCCAGCAGTCCCCATGAACAGGCCTATGGCTACACCTTC. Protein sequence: CASSPHEQAYGYTF.

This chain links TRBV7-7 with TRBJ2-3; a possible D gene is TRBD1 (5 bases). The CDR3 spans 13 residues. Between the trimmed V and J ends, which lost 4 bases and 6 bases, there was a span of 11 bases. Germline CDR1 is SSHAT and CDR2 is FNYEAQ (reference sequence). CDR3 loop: CASSSDRQDTQYF. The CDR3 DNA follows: TGTGCCAGCAGCTCAGACAGACAGGATACGCAGTATTTT.

The DNA of the CDR3 is TGTGCCAGCAGCTATACAGTGAACACTGAAGCTTTCTTT. As protein: CASSYTVNTEAFF. The chain links TRBV13 to TRBJ1-1; unclear D gene. Germline-derived CDR1 and CDR2 are PRHDT and FYEKMQ (reference sequence). This CDR3 spans 13 amino acids. V lost 4 bases and J lost 0, with 6 bases in between.

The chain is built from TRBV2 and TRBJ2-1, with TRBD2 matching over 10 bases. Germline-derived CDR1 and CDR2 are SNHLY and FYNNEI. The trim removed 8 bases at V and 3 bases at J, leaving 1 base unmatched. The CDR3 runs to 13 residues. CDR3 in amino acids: CASLAGGYNEQFF. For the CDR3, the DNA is TGTGCCAGCTTAGCGGGGGGCTACAATGAGCAGTTCTTC.

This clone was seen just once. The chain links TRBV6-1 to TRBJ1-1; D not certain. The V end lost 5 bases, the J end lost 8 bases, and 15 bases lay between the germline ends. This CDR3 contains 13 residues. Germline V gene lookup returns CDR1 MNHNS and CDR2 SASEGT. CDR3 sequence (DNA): TGTGCCAGCAGTATCAGCTCGAAGTTGGAAGCTTTCTTT. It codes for CASSISSKLEAFF.

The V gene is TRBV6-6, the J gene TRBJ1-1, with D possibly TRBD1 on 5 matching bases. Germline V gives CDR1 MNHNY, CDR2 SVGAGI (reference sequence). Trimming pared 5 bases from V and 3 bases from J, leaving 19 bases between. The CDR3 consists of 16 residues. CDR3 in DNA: TGTGCCAGCAGTACCGACCTCTATAGGGGCTACACTGAAGCTTTCTTT. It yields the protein CASSTDLYRGYTEAFF.

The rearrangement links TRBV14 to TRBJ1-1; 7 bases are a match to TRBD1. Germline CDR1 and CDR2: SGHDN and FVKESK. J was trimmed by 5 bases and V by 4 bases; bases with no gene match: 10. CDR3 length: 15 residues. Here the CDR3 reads CASSRAGGGVTEAFF. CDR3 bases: TGTGCCAGCAGCCGGGCAGGGGGAGGGGTGACTGAAGCTTTCTTT. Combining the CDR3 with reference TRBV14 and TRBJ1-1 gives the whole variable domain EAGVTQFPSHSVIEKGQTVTLRCDPISGHDNLYWYRRVMGKEIKFLLHFVKESKQDESGMPNNRFLAERTGGTYSTLKVQPAELEDSGVYFCASSRAGGGVTEAFFGQGTRLTVV.

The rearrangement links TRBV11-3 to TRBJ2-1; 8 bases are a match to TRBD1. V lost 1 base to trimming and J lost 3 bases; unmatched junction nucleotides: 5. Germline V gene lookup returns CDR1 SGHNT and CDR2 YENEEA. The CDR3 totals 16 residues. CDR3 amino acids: CASSLGAGGLYNEQFF. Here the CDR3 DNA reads TGTGCCAGCAGCTTAGGTGCAGGGGGCCTCTACAATGAGCAGTTCTTC.

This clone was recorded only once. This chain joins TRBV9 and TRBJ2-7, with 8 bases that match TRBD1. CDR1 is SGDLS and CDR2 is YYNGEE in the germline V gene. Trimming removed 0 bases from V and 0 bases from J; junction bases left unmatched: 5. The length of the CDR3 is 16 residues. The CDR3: CASSVGTGISSYEQYF. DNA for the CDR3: TGTGCCAGCAGCGTAGGGACAGGGATAAGCTCCTACGAGCAGTACTTC.

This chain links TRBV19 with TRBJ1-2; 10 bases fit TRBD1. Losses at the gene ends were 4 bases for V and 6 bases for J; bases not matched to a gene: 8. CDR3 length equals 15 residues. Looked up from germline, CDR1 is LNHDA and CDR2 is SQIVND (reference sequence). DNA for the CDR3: TGTGCCAGTAGTACCCAGGACAGGGGGTACAATGGCTACACCTTC. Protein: CASSTQDRGYNGYTF.

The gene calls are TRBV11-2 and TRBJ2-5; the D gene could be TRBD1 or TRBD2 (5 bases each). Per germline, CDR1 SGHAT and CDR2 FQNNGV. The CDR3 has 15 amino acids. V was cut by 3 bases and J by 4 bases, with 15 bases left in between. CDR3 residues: CASSFQGAVGETQYF. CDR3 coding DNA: TGTGCCAGCAGCTTTCAGGGAGCTGTAGGAGAGACCCAGTACTTC. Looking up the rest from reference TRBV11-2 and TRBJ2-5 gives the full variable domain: EAGVAQSPRYKIIEKRQSVAFWCNPISGHATLYWYQQILGQGPKLLIQFQNNGVVDDSQLPKDRFSAERLKGVDSTLKIQPAKLEDSAVYLCASSFQGAVGETQYFGPGTRLLVL.

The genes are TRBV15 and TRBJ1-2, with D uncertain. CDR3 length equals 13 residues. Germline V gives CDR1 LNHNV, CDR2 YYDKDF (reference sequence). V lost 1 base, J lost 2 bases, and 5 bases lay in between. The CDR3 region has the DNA TGTGCCACCAGCAGAGGCCGGAACTATGGCTACACCTTC. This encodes CATSRGRNYGYTF. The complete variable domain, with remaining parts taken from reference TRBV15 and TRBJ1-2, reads DAMVIQNPRYQVTQFGKPVTLSCSQTLNHNVMYWYQQKSSQAPKLLFHYYDKDFNNEADTPDNFQSRRPNTSFCFLDIRSPGLGDTAMYLCATSRGRNYGYTFGSGTRLTVV.

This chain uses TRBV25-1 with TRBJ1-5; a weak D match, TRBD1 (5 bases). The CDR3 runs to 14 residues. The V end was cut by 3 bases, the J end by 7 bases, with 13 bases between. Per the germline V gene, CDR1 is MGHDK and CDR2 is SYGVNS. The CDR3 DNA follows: TGTGCCAGCAGTGATTCAGGGCGGGGGCAGCCCCAGCATTTT. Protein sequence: CASSDSGRGQPQHF.